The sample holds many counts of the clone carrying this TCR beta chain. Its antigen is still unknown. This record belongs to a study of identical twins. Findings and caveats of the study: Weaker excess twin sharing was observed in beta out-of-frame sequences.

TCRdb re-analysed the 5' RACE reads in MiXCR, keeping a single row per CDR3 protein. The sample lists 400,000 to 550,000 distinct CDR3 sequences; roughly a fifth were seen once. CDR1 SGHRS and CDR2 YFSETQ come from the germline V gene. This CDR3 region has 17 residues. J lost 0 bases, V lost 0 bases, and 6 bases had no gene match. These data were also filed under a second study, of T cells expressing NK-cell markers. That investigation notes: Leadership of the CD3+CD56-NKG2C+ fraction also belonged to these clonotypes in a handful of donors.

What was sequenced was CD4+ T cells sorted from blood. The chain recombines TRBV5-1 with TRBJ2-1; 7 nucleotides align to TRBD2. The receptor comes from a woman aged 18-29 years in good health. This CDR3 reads CASSLVFGRSSYNEQFF. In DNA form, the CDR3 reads TGCGCCAGCAGCTTGGTCTTCGGGAGGAGCTCCTACAATGAGCAGTTCTTC. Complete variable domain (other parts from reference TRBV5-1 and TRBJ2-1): KAGVTQTPRYLIKTRGQQVTLSCSPISGHRSVSWYQQTPGQGLQFLFEYFSETQRNKGNFPGRFSGRQFSNSRSEMNVSTLELGDSALYLCASSLVFGRSSYNEQFFGPGTRLTVL.